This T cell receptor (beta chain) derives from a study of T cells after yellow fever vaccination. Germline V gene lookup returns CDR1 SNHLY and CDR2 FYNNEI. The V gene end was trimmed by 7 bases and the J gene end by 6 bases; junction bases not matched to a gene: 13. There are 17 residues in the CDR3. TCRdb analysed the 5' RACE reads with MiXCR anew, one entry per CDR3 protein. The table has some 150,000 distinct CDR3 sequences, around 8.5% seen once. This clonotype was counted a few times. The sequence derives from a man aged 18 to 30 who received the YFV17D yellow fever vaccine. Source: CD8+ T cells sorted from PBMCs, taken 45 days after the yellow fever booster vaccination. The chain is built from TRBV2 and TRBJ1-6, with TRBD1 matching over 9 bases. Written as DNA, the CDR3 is TGTGCCAGCACCGAGAGGCCGGGACAGGGACTTAATTCACCCCTCCACTTT. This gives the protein CASTERPGQGLNSPLHF.